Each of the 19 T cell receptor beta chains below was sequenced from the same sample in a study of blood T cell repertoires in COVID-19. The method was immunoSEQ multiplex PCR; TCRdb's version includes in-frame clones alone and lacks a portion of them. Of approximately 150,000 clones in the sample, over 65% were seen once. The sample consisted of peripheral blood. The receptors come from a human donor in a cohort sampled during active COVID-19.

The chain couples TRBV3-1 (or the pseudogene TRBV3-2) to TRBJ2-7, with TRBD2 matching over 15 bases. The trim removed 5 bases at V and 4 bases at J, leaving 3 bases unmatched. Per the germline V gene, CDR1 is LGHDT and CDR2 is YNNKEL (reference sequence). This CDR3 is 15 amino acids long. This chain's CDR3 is CASSYGLAGGYEQYF. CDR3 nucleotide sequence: TGTGCCAGCAGCTATGGACTAGCGGGGGGGTACGAGCAGTACTTC.

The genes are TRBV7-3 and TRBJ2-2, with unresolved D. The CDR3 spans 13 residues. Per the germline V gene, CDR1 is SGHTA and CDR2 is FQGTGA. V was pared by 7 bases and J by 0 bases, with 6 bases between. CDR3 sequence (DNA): TGTGCCAGCAAAGAGCCGAACACCGGGGAGCTGTTTTTT. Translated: CASKEPNTGELFF.

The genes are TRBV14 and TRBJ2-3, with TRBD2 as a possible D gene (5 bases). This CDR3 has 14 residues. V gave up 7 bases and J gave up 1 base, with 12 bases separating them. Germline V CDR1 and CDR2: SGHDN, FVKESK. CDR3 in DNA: TGTGCCAGCAACTCCCGGGGTGGCACAGATACGCAGTATTTT. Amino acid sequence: CASNSRGGTDTQYF.

DNA for the CDR3: TGTGCCAGCAGCCAAGACAGGGGTTCAAGTGGCTACACCTTC. Its translation is CASSQDRGSSGYTF. The chain has TRBV6-2 or TRBV6-3 and TRBJ1-2, with TRBD1 identical over 8 bases. The V segment lost 6 bases and the J segment 7 bases; nucleotides outside the gene matches: 10. This CDR3 region has 14 residues. Germline V gene data show CDR1 as MNHEY and CDR2 as SVGEGT.

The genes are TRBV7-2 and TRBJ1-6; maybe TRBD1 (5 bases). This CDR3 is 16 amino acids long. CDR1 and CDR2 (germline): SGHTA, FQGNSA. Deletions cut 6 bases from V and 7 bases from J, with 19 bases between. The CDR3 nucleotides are TGTGCCAGCAGTCCTAACGGGGGACGGCAGAATTCACCCCTCCACTTT. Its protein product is CASSPNGGRQNSPLHF.

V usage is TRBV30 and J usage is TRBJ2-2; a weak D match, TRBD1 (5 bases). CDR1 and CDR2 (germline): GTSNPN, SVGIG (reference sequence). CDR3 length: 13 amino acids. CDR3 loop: CATFRVNTGELFF. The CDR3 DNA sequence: TGTGCTACGTTCAGGGTGAACACCGGGGAGCTGTTTTTT.

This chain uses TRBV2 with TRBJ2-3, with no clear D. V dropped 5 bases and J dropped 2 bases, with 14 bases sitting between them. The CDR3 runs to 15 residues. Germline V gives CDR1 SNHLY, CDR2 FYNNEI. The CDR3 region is CASSTVRFTTDTQYF. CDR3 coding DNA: TGTGCCAGCAGTACGGTTAGATTTACCACAGATACGCAGTATTTT.

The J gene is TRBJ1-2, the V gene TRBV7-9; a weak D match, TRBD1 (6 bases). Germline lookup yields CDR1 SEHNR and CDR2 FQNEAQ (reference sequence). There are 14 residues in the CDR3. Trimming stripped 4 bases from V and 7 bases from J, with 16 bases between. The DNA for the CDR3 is TGTGCCAGCAGCTCAACCCAACAGGGTATTGGCTACACCTTC. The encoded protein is CASSSTQQGIGYTF. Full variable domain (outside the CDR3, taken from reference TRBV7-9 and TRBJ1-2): DTGVSQNPRHKITKRGQNVTFRCDPISEHNRLYWYRQTLGQGPEFLTYFQNEAQLEKSRLLSDRFSAERPKGSFSTLEIQRTEQGDSAMYLCASSSTQQGIGYTFGSGTRLTVV.

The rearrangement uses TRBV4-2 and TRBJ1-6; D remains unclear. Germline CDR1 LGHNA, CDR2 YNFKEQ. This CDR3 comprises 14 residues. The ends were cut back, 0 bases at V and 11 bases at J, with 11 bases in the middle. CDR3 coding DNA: TGTGCCAGCAGCCAAGAGACACTCGCCACACCCCTCCACTTT. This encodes CASSQETLATPLHF.

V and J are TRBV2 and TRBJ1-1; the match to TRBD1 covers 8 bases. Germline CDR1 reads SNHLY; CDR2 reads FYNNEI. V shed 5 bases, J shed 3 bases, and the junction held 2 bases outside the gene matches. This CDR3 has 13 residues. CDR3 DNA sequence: TGTGCCAGCAGTTCGACAGGGGACACTGAAGCTTTCTTT. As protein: CASSSTGDTEAFF.

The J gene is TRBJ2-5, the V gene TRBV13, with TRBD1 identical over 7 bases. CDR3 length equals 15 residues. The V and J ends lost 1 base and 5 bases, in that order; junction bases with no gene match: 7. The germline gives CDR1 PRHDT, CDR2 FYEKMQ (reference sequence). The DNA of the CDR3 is TGTGCCAGCAGCTTAGCTCTGTCAGGGGGTGAGACCCAGTACTTC. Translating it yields CASSLALSGGETQYF.

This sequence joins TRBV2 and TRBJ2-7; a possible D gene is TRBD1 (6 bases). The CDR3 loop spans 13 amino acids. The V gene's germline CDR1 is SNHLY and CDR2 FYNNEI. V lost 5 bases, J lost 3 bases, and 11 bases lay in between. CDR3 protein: CASSRDIGYEQYV. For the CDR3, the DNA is TGTGCCAGCAGTAGGGACATCGGCTACGAGCAGTACGTC.

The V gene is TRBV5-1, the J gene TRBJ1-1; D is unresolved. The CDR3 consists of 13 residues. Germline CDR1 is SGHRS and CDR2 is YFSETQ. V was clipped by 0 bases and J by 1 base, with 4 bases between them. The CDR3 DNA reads TGCGCCAGCAGCTTGGGAGAGAACACTGAAGCTTTCTTT. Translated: CASSLGENTEAFF. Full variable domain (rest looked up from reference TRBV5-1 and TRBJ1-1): KAGVTQTPRYLIKTRGQQVTLSCSPISGHRSVSWYQQTPGQGLQFLFEYFSETQRNKGNFPGRFSGRQFSNSRSEMNVSTLELGDSALYLCASSLGENTEAFFGQGTRLTVV.

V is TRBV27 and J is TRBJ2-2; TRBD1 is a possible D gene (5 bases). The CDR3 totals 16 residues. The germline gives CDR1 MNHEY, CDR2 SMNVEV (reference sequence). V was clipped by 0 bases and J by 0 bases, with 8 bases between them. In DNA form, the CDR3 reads TGTGCCAGCAGTTTATCGGCAGGGACGAACACCGGGGAGCTGTTTTTT. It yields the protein CASSLSAGTNTGELFF.

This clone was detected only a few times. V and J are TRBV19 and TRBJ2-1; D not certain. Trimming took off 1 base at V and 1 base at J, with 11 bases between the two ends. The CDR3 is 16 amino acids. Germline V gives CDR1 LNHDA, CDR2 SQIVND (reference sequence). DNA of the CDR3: TGTGCCAGTAGTATAGGTAACACCTTGTCCTACAATGAGCAGTTCTTC. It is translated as CASSIGNTLSYNEQFF.

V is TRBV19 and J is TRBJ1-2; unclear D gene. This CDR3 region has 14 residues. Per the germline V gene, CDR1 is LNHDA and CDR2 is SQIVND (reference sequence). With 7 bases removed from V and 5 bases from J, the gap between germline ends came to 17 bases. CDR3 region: CASNSASAGYGYTF. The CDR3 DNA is TGTGCCAGTAACTCGGCCTCGGCGGGGTATGGCTACACCTTC.

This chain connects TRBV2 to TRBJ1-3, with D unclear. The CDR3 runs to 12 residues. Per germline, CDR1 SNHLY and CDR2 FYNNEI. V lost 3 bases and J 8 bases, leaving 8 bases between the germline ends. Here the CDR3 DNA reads TGTGCCAGCAGTGATCGGGGAGACACCATATATTTT. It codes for CASSDRGDTIYF. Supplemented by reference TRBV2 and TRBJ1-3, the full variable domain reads EPEVTQTPSHQVTQMGQEVILRCVPISNHLYFYWYRQILGQKVEFLVSFYNNEISEKSEIFDDQFSVERPDGSNFTLKIRSTKLEDSAMYFCASSDRGDTIYFGEGSWLTVV.

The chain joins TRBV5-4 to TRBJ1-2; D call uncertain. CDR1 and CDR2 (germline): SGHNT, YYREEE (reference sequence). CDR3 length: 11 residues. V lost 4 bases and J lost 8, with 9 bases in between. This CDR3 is CASSLTGGYTF. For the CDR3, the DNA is TGTGCCAGCAGCCTGACTGGAGGCTACACCTTC.

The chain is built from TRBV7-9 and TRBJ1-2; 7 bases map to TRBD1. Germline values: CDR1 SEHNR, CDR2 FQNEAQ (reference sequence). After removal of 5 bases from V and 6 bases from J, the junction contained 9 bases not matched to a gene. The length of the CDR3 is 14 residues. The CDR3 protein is CASSPVAGGDGYTF. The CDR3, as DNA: TGTGCCAGCAGCCCCGTTGCAGGGGGTGATGGCTACACCTTC.